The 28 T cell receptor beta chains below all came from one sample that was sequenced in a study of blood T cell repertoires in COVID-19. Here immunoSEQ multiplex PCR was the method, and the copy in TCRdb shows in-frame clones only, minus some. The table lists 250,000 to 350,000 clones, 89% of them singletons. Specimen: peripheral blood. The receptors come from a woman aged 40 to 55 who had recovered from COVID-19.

The DNA for the CDR3 is TGTGCCAGCAGTTTACTGACAGGGGGCGCTGAAGCTTTCTTT. Amino acid sequence: CASSLLTGGAEAFF. This chain joins TRBV28 and TRBJ1-1, with 10 nucleotides matching TRBD1. V was clipped by 2 bases and J by 6 bases; unmatched bases: 3. The CDR3 contains 14 residues. The germline V gene has CDR1 MDHEN and CDR2 SYDVKM.

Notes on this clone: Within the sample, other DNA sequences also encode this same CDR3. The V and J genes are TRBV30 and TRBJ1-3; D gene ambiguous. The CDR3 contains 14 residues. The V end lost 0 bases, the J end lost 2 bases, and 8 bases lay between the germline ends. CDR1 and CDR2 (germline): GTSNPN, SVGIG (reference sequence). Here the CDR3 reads CAWSVGGAGNTIYF. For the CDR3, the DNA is TGTGCCTGGAGTGTAGGCGGGGCTGGAAACACCATATATTTT.

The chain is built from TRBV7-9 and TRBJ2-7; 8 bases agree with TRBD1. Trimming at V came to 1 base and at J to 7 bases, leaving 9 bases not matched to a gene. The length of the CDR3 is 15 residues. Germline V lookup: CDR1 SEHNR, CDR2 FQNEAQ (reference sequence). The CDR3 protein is CASSLGQGADEEQYF. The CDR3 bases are TGTGCCAGCAGCTTAGGTCAGGGGGCGGACGAGGAGCAGTACTTC. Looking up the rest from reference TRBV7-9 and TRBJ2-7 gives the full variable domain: DTGVSQNPRHKITKRGQNVTFRCDPISEHNRLYWYRQTLGQGPEFLTYFQNEAQLEKSRLLSDRFSAERPKGSFSTLEIQRTEQGDSAMYLCASSLGQGADEEQYFGPGTRLTVT.

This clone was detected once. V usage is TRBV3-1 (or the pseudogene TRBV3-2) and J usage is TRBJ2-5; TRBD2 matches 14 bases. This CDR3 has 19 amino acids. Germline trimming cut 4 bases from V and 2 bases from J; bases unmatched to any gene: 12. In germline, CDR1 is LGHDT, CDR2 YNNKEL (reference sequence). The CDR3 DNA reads TGTGCCAGCAGCCGGACCCCGGGACTAGCGGGAGCCCAACAAGAGACCCAGTACTTC. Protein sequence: CASSRTPGLAGAQQETQYF.

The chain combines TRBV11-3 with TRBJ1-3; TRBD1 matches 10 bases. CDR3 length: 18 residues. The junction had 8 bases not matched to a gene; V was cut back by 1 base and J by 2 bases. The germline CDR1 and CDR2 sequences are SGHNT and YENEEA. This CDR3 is CASSLVLAGQGTGNTIYF. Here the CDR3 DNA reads TGTGCCAGCAGCTTAGTTCTGGCGGGACAGGGGACTGGAAACACCATATATTTT.

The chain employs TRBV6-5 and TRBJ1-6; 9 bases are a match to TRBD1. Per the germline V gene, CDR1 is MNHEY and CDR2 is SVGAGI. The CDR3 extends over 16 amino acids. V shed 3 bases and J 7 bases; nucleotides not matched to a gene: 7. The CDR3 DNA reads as TGTGCCAGCAGTTATCGACAGGGGGTTGGCAATTCACCCCTCCACTTT. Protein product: CASSYRQGVGNSPLHF.

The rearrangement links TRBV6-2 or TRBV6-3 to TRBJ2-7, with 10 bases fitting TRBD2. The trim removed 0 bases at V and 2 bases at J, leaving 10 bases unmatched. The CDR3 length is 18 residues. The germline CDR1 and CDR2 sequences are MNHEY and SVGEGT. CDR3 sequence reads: CASSYSRLRTSGPYEQYF. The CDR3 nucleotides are TGTGCCAGCAGTTACTCCCGACTTAGGACTAGCGGTCCCTACGAGCAGTACTTC.

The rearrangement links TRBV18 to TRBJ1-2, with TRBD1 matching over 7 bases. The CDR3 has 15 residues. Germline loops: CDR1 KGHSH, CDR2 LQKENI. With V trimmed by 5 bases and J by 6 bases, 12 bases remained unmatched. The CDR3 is CASSASSGQLNGYTF. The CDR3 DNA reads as TGTGCCAGCTCAGCGAGCTCGGGACAGCTGAATGGCTACACCTTC.

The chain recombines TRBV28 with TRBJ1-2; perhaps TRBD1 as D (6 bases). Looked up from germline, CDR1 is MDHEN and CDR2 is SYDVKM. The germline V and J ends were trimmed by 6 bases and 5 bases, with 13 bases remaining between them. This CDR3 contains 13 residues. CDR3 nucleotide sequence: TGTGCCAGCAGGACCGGGACACAATATGGCTACACCTTC. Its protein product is CASRTGTQYGYTF.

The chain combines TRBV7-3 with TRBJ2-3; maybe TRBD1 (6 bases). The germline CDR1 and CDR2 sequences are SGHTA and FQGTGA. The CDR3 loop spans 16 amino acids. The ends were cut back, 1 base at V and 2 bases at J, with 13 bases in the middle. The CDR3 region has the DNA TGTGCCAGCAGCTTAATTGGCAGGGGAGACACAGATACGCAGTATTTT. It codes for CASSLIGRGDTDTQYF.

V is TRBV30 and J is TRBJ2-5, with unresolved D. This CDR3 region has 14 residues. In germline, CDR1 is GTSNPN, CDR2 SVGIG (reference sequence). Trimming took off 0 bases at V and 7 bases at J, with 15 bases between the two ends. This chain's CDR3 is CAWSVGGTGWTQYF. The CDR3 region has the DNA TGTGCCTGGAGTGTTGGTGGTACCGGGTGGACCCAGTACTTC.

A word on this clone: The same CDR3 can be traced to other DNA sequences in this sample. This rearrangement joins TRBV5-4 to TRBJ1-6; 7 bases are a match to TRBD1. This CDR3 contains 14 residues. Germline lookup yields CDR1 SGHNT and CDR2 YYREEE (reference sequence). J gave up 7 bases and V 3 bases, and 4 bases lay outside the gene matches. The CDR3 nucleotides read TGTGCCAGCAGCTCAAACAGGGGCAATTCACCCCTCCACTTT. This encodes CASSSNRGNSPLHF.

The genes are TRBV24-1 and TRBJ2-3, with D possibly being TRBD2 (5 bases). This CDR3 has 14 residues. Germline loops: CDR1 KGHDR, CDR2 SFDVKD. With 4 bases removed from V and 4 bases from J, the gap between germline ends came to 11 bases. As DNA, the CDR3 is TGTGCCACCAGTGACCCAAGCGGATCAGATACGCAGTATTTT. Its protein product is CATSDPSGSDTQYF.

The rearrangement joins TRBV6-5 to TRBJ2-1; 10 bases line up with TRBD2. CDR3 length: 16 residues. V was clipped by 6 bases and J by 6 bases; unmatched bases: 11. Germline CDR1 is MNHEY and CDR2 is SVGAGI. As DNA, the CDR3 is TGTGCCAGCAGATACCTAGCGGGAGAACAATTCAATGAGCAGTTCTTC. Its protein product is CASRYLAGEQFNEQFF.

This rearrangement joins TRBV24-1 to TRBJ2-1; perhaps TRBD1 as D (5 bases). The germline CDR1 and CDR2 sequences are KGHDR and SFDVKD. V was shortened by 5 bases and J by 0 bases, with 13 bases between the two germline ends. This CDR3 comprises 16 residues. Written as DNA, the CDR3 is TGTGCCACCAGTGGACAGACAGTAAACTCCTACAATGAGCAGTTCTTC. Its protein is CATSGQTVNSYNEQFF.

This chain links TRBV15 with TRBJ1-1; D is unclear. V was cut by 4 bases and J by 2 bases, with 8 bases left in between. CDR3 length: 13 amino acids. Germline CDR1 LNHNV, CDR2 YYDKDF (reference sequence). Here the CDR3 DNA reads TGTGCCACCAGCAACGGGTTTAACACTGAAGCTTTCTTT. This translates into CATSNGFNTEAFF.

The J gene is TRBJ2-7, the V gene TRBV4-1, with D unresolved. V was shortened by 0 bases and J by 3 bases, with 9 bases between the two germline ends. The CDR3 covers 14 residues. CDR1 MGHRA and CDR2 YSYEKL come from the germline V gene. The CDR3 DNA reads TGCGCCAGCAGCCAAGATTTCGGGTTCTACGAGCAGTACTTC. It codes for CASSQDFGFYEQYF.

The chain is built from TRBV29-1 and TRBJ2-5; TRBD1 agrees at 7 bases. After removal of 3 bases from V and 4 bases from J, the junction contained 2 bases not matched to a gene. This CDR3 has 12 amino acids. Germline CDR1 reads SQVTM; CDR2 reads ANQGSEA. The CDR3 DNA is TGCAGCGTTGAGGCAGGGGGAGAGACCCAGTACTTC. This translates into CSVEAGGETQYF.

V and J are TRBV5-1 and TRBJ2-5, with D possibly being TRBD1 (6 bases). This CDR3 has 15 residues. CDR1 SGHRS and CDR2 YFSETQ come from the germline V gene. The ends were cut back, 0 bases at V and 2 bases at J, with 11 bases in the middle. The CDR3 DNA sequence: TGCGCCAGCAGCTTGGCAGGGGAATATCAAGAGACCCAGTACTTC. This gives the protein CASSLAGEYQETQYF. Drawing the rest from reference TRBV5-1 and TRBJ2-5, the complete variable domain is KAGVTQTPRYLIKTRGQQVTLSCSPISGHRSVSWYQQTPGQGLQFLFEYFSETQRNKGNFPGRFSGRQFSNSRSEMNVSTLELGDSALYLCASSLAGEYQETQYFGPGTRLLVL.

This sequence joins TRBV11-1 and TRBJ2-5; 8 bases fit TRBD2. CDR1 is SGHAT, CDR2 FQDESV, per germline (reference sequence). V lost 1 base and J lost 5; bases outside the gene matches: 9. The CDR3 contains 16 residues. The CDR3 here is CASSLGGSGAQETQYF. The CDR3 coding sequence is TGTGCCAGCAGCTTAGGAGGTAGCGGGGCCCAGGAGACCCAGTACTTC.

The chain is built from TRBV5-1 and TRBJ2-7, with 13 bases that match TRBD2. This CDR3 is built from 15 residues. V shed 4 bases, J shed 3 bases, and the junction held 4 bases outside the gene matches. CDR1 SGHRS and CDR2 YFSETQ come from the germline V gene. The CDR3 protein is CASSMTSGRIYEQYF. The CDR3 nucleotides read TGCGCCAGCAGCATGACTAGCGGGAGGATCTACGAGCAGTACTTC. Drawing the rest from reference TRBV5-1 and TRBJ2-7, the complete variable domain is KAGVTQTPRYLIKTRGQQVTLSCSPISGHRSVSWYQQTPGQGLQFLFEYFSETQRNKGNFPGRFSGRQFSNSRSEMNVSTLELGDSALYLCASSMTSGRIYEQYFGPGTRLTVT.

For the CDR3, the DNA is TGTGCCACCAGTGCCAATACAGGGCGTCGCGGCTACACCTTC. This gives the protein CATSANTGRRGYTF. This sequence joins TRBV24-1 and TRBJ1-2; D perhaps matches TRBD1 (6 bases). The CDR3 is made up of 14 amino acids. The ends were cut back, 5 bases at V and 8 bases at J, with 17 bases in the middle. In germline, CDR1 is KGHDR, CDR2 SFDVKD.

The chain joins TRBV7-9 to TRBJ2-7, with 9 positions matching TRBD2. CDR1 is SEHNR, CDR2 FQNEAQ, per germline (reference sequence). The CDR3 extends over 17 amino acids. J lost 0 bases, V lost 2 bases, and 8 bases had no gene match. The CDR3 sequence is CASSLQRASGTSYEQYF. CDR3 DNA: TGTGCCAGCAGCTTACAGAGGGCTAGCGGGACCTCCTACGAGCAGTACTTC.

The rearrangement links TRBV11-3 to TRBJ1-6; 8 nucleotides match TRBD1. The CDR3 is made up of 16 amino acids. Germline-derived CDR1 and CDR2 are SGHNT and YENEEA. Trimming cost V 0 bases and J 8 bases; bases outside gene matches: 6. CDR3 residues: CASSLDRGLGHSPLHF. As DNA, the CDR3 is TGTGCCAGCAGCTTAGACAGGGGGCTCGGTCATTCACCCCTCCACTTT.

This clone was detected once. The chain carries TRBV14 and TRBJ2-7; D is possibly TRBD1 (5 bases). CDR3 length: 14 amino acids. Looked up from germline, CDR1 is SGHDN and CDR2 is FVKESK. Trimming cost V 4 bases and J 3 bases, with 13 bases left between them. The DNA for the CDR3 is TGTGCCAGCAGCCGGACACGTTTCAGCTACGAGCAGTACTTC. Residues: CASSRTRFSYEQYF.

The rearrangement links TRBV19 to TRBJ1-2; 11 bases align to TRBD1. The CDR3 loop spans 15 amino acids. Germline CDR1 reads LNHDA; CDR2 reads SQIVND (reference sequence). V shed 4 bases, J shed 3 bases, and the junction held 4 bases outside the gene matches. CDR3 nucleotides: TGTGCCAGTAGTAACGGACAGGGGGCGGACTATGGCTACACCTTC. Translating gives CASSNGQGADYGYTF.

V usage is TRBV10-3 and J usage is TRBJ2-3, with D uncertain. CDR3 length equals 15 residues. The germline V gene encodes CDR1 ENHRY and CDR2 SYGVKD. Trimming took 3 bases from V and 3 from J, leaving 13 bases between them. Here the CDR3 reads CAISDDPFLTDTQYF. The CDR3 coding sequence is TGTGCCATCAGTGATGATCCATTTCTAACAGATACGCAGTATTTT.

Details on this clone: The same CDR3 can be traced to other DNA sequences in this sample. CDR3 sequence (DNA): TGTGCCAGTAGTATCCTAGCGGGAGGCACCTACAATGAGCAGTTCTTC. Translating it yields CASSILAGGTYNEQFF. V usage is TRBV19 and J usage is TRBJ2-1; 11 bases align to TRBD2. Germline CDR1 and CDR2: LNHDA and SQIVND (reference sequence). The V segment lost 3 bases and the J segment 2 bases; nucleotides outside the gene matches: 3. The CDR3 contains 16 residues.